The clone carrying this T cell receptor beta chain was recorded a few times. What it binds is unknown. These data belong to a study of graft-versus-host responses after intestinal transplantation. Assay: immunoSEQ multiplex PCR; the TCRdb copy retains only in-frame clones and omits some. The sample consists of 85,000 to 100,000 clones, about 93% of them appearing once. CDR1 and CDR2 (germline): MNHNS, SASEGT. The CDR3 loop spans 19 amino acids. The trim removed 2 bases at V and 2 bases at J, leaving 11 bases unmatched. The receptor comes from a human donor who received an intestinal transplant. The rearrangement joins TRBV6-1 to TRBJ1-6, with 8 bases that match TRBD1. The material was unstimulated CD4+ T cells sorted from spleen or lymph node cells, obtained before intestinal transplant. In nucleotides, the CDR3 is TGTGCCAGCAGTGAAATCATCAGGACAGGGAGGGCCTATAATTCACCCCTCCACTTT. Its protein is CASSEIIRTGRAYNSPLHF.